The rows below give T cell receptor beta chains drawn from one sample of a study of cytomegalovirus exposure and HLA in healthy donors. Assay: immunoSEQ multiplex PCR; the TCRdb copy retains only in-frame clones and omits some. This sample contains over 120,000 clones. Sequencing input: PBMCs. These receptors all stem from a male donor in good health and CMV-seronegative. CDR3s leave out the opening cysteine and the closing phenylalanine or tryptophan.

V	J	length	CDR3
TRBV4-3	TRBJ1-2	13	ASSRGTGNGYGYT
TRBV5-6	TRBJ1-5	13	ASSFFTGGSQPQH
TRBV5-1	TRBJ2-1	14	ASSETTSGPTDEQF
TRBV30	TRBJ2-7	13	AWSVQGYGLYEQY
TRBV28	TRBJ1-1	12	ASVTLTGNTEAF
TRBV18	TRBJ2-5	11	ASSPRYQETQY
TRBV11-2	TRBJ2-1	11	AEEAGNPGEQF
TRBV30	TRBJ1-2	13	AWTGTGDNYRGYT
TRBV7-9	TRBJ1-1	10	ATGDSPTEAF
TRBV30	TRBJ1-2	14	AWSRDRAELNYGYT
TRBV19	TRBJ2-1	13	ASRARDLRYNEQF
TRBV9	TRBJ2-7	12	ASSVEPSSYEQY
TRBV11-2	TRBJ1-2	10	ASSLTGDGYT
TRBV7-9	TRBJ2-7	13	ASSKTGTGSYEQY
TRBV27	TRBJ1-5	12	ASSFGGSNQPQH
TRBV5-6	TRBJ1-2	12	ASSSDTSNYGYT
TRBV7-9	TRBJ1-3	13	ASSPRDRAGNTIY
TRBV4-2	TRBJ2-3	16	ASSQDWGASGSTDTQY
TRBV4-1	TRBJ2-2	15	ASSQDLPGKNTGELF
TRBV9	TRBJ1-1	12	ASSSQTGSTEAF
TRBV5-6	TRBJ2-3	13	ASTAASSSTDTQY
TRBV28	TRBJ1-5	13	ASRRGANSNQPQH
TRBV10-2	TRBJ1-2	10	ASSEGLYGYT
TRBV9	TRBJ2-1	13	ASSRTSFSYNEQF
TRBV4-1	TRBJ2-7	11	ASSQDEGGEQY
TRBV11-3	TRBJ2-5	13	ASSLGGAGAETQY
TRBV7-2	TRBJ2-7	12	ASSIRVGFYEQY
TRBV2	TRBJ2-5	10	ASCEGGETQY
TRBV7-6	TRBJ2-1	13	ASSLAVGSFNEQF
TRBV18	TRBJ2-5	11	ASSLDIGETQY
TRBV27	TRBJ2-7	13	ASSLSGGGSYEQY
TRBV5-6	TRBJ1-1	12	ASSLSGTTFEAF
TRBV4-3	TRBJ2-4	15	ASSHGLEDFAKNIQY
TRBV19	TRBJ1-1	13	ASSTTTGRNTEAF
TRBV6-1	TRBJ2-7	12	ASSRHQSVYEQY
TRBV5-6	TRBJ1-5	11	ASASGHGQPQH
TRBV18	TRBJ2-3	11	ASSPSGGDTQY
TRBV7-9	TRBJ2-7	10	ASSLNFREQY
TRBV11-2	TRBJ1-1	13	ASSFNGQGNTEAF
TRBV5-1	TRBJ1-2	12	ASSLETDNYGYT
TRBV29-1	TRBJ2-3	11	SVVGGLTDTQY
TRBV2	TRBJ2-7	12	ASSLLAGTYEQY
TRBV9	TRBJ1-4	13	ASSQGQSTNEKLF
TRBV27	TRBJ1-1	16	ASSLRLGGRFNYTEAF
TRBV11-2	TRBJ2-7	13	ASSRRGGTSAEQY
TRBV30	TRBJ2-1	13	AWSVLWREGNEQF
TRBV28	TRBJ1-2	10	ASTPGDYGYT
TRBV30	TRBJ1-1	11	AWSVGQGEEAF